The present T cell receptor beta chain was sequenced within a study of CD8 T cell repertoires and HIV-1 epitope variants. Study-wide background: Control wells had CMV/EBV/flu peptides, negative Ebola AY9, or no peptide. T cells were cultured for approximately ten days with cytokines added on days 3 and 7.

With V trimmed by 4 bases and J by 6 bases, 6 bases remained unmatched. Germline values: CDR1 SNHLY, CDR2 FYNNEI. The CDR3 runs 14 residues. Details on this clone: The antigen is not known.

The data were produced by immunoSEQ multiplex PCR, yet TCRdb's version contains in-frame clones alone and is incomplete. There are several thousand clones in the sample; 62% occur only once, and 35% to 55% lies in the top ten. The sequenced sample consisted of cultured CD8+ T cells derived from PBMCs. The receptor's source is a male donor with HIV. The rearrangement uses TRBV2 and TRBJ2-1, with 7 nucleotides matching TRBD2. CDR3 residues: CASSVTGTTNEQFF. The CDR3 DNA reads as TGTGCCAGCAGTGTTACCGGGACTACCAATGAGCAGTTCTTC.